Below, one T cell receptor beta chain is given with its context. The sample belongs to a study of blood T cell repertoires in COVID-19. Study as a whole: Recovered status applied to Cohort 3 donors who had two consecutive negative PCRs. It also applied to those with clearance or with symptom resolution. Nucleic acid was either cDNA or gDNA, and it came from T cells, B-cell-depleted T cells, or PBMCs.

Clinical history as reported by participants underpinned cohort assignment. Original processing notes: Reference gene primers were amplified, and this amplification served to estimate nucleated cell counts. The method was immunoSEQ multiplex PCR; TCRdb's version includes in-frame clones alone and lacks a portion of them. V, J and clone size derive from that table, while D and trimming were established from the DNA sequence. The sample consists of around 190,000 clones, around 86% of them appearing once. Sequenced: PBMCs or T cells enriched from blood (not recorded which). The source of this sequence is a woman between 40 and 50 years old in a cohort exposed to, infected with or recovered from COVID-19 (not recorded which).

CDR3 amino acids: CASRTGGINTEAFF. The DNA for the CDR3 is TGTGCCAGCAGAACAGGGGGCATTAACACTGAAGCTTTCTTT. This chain joins TRBV6-5 and TRBJ1-1, with TRBD1 matching 9 bases. Trimming cost V 6 bases and J 2 bases; bases outside gene matches: 4. There are 14 residues in the CDR3. CDR1 and CDR2 from the germline V gene are MNHEY and SVGAGI.